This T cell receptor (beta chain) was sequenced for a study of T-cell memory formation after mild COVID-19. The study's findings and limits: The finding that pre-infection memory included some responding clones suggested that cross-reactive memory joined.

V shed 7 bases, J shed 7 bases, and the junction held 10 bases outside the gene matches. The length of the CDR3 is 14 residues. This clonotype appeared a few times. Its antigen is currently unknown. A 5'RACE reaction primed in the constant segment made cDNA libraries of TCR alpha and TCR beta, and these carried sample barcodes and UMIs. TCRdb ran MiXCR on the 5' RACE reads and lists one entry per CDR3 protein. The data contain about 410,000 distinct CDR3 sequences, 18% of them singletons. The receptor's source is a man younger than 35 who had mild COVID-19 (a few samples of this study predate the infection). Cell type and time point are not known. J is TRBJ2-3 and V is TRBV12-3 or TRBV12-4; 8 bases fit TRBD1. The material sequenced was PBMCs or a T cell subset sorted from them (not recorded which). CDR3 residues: CASTIRTGMNTQYF. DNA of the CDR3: TGTGCCAGCACCATTAGGACAGGGATGAATACGCAGTATTTT.